This T cell receptor (beta chain) emerged from a study of chronic HIV infection and antiretroviral therapy. In its sample, this clonotype was seen a few times. CDR1 is SGHAT and CDR2 is FQNNGV in the germline V gene. The CDR3 covers 13 residues. The V gene lost 8 bases and the J gene lost 4 bases, with 13 bases spanning the gap. MiXCR was run by TCRdb on the 5' RACE reads, yielding one entry per CDR3 protein. The data hold more than 40,000 distinct CDR3 sequences, with approximately 20% observed a single time. The receptor was isolated from an adult who had HIV and had not received antiretroviral therapy, or was an uninfected healthy control (not recorded which). This chain joins TRBV11-2 and TRBJ2-3; TRBD2 might be the D (7 bases). Sequencing was done on a sample of peripheral blood. The CDR3 loop reads CASGRGGADTQYF. For the CDR3, the DNA is TGTGCCAGCGGAAGAGGGGGGGCAGATACGCAGTATTTT.